Listed here are 19 T cell receptor beta chains from one sample, sequenced in a study of T cells in Graves' hyperthyroidism and ophthalmopathy. Researchers amplified the TCR beta CDR3 regions from RNA transcripts. The HTBI primer set drove a first-round RT-PCR of the TCR CDR3. TCRdb re-called the multiplex PCR reads through MiXCR, storing one row per CDR3 protein. The sample holds tens of thousands of distinct CDR3 sequences; under 70% are singletons and the top ten take approximately 3.3%. The sequenced sample consisted of blood. These receptors came from a woman aged 60-75 years with Graves' ophthalmopathy.

Only a few counts were recorded for this clonotype. The chain uses TRBV6-2 or TRBV6-3 and TRBJ2-3; no reliable D call. With 1 base removed from V and 1 base from J, the gap between germline ends came to 3 bases. Germline lookup yields CDR1 MNHEY and CDR2 SVGEGT. The CDR3 sequence is 13 residues long. The DNA of the CDR3 is TGTGCCAGCAGTTACTTAGGCACAGATACGCAGTATTTT. Amino acids: CASSYLGTDTQYF.

With regard to this clonotype: The limits of the CDR3 on the DNA are not certain, so only TCRdb's listed CDR3 is given. This chain's CDR3 is CASSGGAFVSPLHFGNGTQETQYF. The rearrangement joins TRBV6-1 to TRBJ2-5; TRBD1 was called by the table and not checked on the DNA. With termini counted, the CDR3 has 24 amino acids. Germline CDR1 is MNHNS and CDR2 is SASEGT.

This clonotype was observed a handful of times. An end of the junction does not agree with germline; a read error may underlie this. The chain recombines TRBV20-1 with TRBJ1-4; weak D call: TRBD1 (5 bases). Germline assignment: CDR1 DFQATT and CDR2 SNEGSKA (reference sequence). The CDR3 runs 12 residues. DNA for the CDR3: TGCAGTGTAGGGACGGGTTGGGAAAAACCGTTTTTT. Amino acids: CSVGTGWEKPFF.

Relative to its sample, this clonotype is medium-sized. This chain joins TRBV29-1 and TRBJ2-6; D is undetermined. V was pared by 1 base and J by 0 bases, with 16 bases between. Germline values: CDR1 SQVTM, CDR2 ANQGSEA. The CDR3 sequence is 18 residues long. CDR3 sequence: CSVEAVTDYISGANVLTF. The CDR3 coding sequence is TGCAGCGTTGAAGCGGTCACCGATTACATCTCTGGGGCCAACGTCCTGACTTTC.

The rearrangement links TRBV12-5 to TRBJ2-5, with TRBD1 as a possible D gene (6 bases). Deletions cut 1 base from V and 2 bases from J, with 8 bases between. CDR1 and CDR2 (germline): LGHNT, FRNRAP. CDR3 length: 14 amino acids. Written as DNA, the CDR3 is TGTGCTAGTGGTTTGGCAGGGGCTCAAGAGACCCAGTACTTC. It specifies CASGLAGAQETQYF.

In its sample, this clonotype was seen many times. V and J are TRBV5-1 and TRBJ2-3; TRBD1 agrees at 7 bases. The CDR3 consists of 16 residues. J lost 2 bases, V lost 4 bases, and 10 bases had no gene match. In germline, CDR1 is SGHRS, CDR2 YFSETQ. The CDR3 here is CASSQGTERVTDTQYF. The CDR3 DNA reads TGCGCCAGCAGCCAGGGGACAGAGAGAGTCACAGATACGCAGTATTTT.

The CDR3 DNA follows: TGTGCCAGCAGGGACGAGCAGTACGTC. Translating gives CASRDEQYV. The chain combines TRBV6-1 with TRBJ2-7; D remains ambiguous. The length of the CDR3 is 9 residues. In germline, CDR1 is MNHNS, CDR2 SASEGT. Trimming took 6 bases from V and 5 from J, leaving 2 bases between them.

On this clonotype itself: A read error may be the cause here, since a much bigger clone is one base away. V usage is TRBV14 and J usage is TRBJ1-4, with D tentatively TRBD1 (6 bases). This CDR3 comprises 17 residues. The V gene lost 0 bases and the J gene lost 7 bases, with 18 bases spanning the gap. Germline lookup yields CDR1 SGHDN and CDR2 FVKESK. CDR3 nucleotides: TGTGCCAGCAGCCAAGAAAGTGTCGTGGGCAGGGGTGAAAAACTGTTTTTT. Its translation is CASSQESVVGRGEKLFF. Full variable domain (missing parts from reference TRBV14 and TRBJ1-4): EAGVTQFPSHSVIEKGQTVTLRCDPISGHDNLYWYRRVMGKEIKFLLHFVKESKQDESGMPNNRFLAERTGGTYSTLKVQPAELEDSGVYFCASSQESVVGRGEKLFFGSGTQLSVL.

In its sample, this clonotype was seen once. V gene TRBV5-1 combines with J gene TRBJ2-1; tentative D call: TRBD2 (5 bases). Trimming left V 0 bases short and J 6 bases short, with 13 bases between. CDR1 SGHRS and CDR2 YFSETQ come from the germline V gene. CDR3 length equals 15 residues. Here the CDR3 reads CASSLVGSAGNEQFF. Written as DNA, the CDR3 is TGCGCCAGCAGCTTGGTTGGGTCGGCGGGCAATGAGCAGTTCTTC.

This clonotype was counted at least ten times. The CDR3 bases are TGTGCCAGCAGTGACGGACCAGATCAGCAGTTCTTC. Residues: CASSDGPDQQFF. The V gene is TRBV6-4, the J gene TRBJ2-1; no definite D call. The V end lost 2 bases, the J end lost 11 bases, and 10 bases lay between the germline ends. The CDR3 runs 12 residues. Germline CDR1 and CDR2: MRHNA and SNTAGT.

A note on this clonotype: The DNA is left out, because the CDR3 cannot be placed on it with certainty; the CDR3 is given as TCRdb lists it. V and J are TRBV2 and TRBJ2-2; TRBD1, the table's D call, was not compared with the DNA. The V gene's germline CDR1 is SNHLY and CDR2 FYNNEI. The CDR3 region is 21 residues in length, termini included. CDR3 sequence: CASSEQRGLNQETQYFGELFF.

V is TRBV7-2 and J is TRBJ2-1, with 8 bases lining up with TRBD2. The J segment lost 6 bases and the V segment lost 0 bases, leaving 10 bases of the junction unmatched. The CDR3 is 17 amino acids. The germline CDR1 and CDR2 sequences are SGHTA and FQGNSA. As DNA, the CDR3 is TGTGCCAGCAGCTTAGCTGAGCGGGAGCTGCTAGGCAATGAGCAGTTCTTC. It yields the protein CASSLAERELLGNEQFF.

Comments on this clonotype: The junction shows a germline mismatch at one end, possibly a read error. The chain has TRBV14 and TRBJ2-7, with D maybe TRBD2 (6 bases). CDR3 size: 14 residues. Germline V gives CDR1 SGHDN, CDR2 FVKESK. The CDR3 DNA is TGTGCCAGCAGCCTAGTACGCGGGACCGGGGAGCTGTACTTC. As protein: CASSLVRGTGELYF.

This clonotype was counted ten times or more. This sequence joins TRBV30 and TRBJ1-6; weak D call: TRBD1 (5 bases). Deletions cut 2 bases from V and 7 bases from J, with 9 bases between. This CDR3 spans 13 amino acids. The germline V gene encodes CDR1 GTSNPN and CDR2 SVGIG (reference sequence). The CDR3 here is CAWSQGRNSPLHF. DNA for the CDR3: TGTGCCTGGAGTCAGGGACGGAATTCACCCCTCCACTTT.

In this sample, this clonotype turned up many times. The gene calls are TRBV12-3 or TRBV12-4 and TRBJ2-1; D ambiguous. Trimming cost V 0 bases and J 10 bases, with 4 bases left between them. The CDR3 totals 11 residues. CDR3 DNA sequence: TGTGCCAGCAGTTTAGCGGGGGAGCAGTTCTTC. It is translated as CASSLAGEQFF.

The CDR3 region is CASSDRDRGKETQHF. CDR3 sequence (DNA): TGTGCCAGTAGTGACCGGGACAGGGGAAAAGAGACCCAGCATTTT. J is TRBJ1-5 and V is TRBV19, with 10 nucleotides matching TRBD1. Germline lookup yields CDR1 LNHDA and CDR2 SQIVND (reference sequence). Trimming at V came to 5 bases and at J to 11 bases, leaving 12 bases not matched to a gene. The CDR3 spans 15 residues.

In its sample, this clonotype was seen many times. The chain combines TRBV20-1 with TRBJ2-1, with 7 bases aligning to TRBD2. The ends lost 6 bases at V and 1 base at J; junction bases unmatched: 6. From germline, CDR1 is DFQATT and CDR2 SNEGSKA (reference sequence). The CDR3 spans 14 residues. The CDR3 here is CSALDGRSYNEQFF. Here the CDR3 DNA reads TGCAGTGCCTTGGACGGGAGGTCCTACAATGAGCAGTTCTTC.

With respect to this clonotype: The junction differs from germline at one of its ends, possibly a read error. The chain links TRBV7-9 to TRBJ2-7, with TRBD1 matching over 9 bases. The CDR3 extends over 14 amino acids. The germline V gene has CDR1 SEHNR and CDR2 FQNEAQ (reference sequence). CDR3 DNA sequence: TGCGCCAGCAGCGCCGACAGGGGGTGGTACGAGCAGTACTTC. Residues: CASSADRGWYEQYF.

V usage is TRBV20-1 and J usage is TRBJ2-5; a weak D match, TRBD1 (6 bases). The CDR3 length is 15 residues. Between the trimmed V and J ends, which lost 0 bases and 3 bases, there was a span of 14 bases. Germline V gene data show CDR1 as DFQATT and CDR2 as SNEGSKA (reference sequence). The CDR3 coding sequence is TGCAGTGCTAGAGAAGTAACAGGGAGCGAAGAGACCCAGTACTTC. It specifies CSAREVTGSEETQYF.